The 31 T cell receptor beta chains presented below share a single source sample, sequenced in a study of vaccination effects on CD4 cells after COVID-19. For these TCRs, the target antigens are not known. Antigen-specific CD4+ T cells were expanded (with viral peptide pools) by the ViraFEST assay ahead of sequencing. The culture ran for nine to ten days, and then CD4+ T cells were isolated. As their vaccination, participants received two doses of either BNT162b2 or mRNA-1273. The method was immunoSEQ multiplex PCR; TCRdb's version includes in-frame clones alone and lacks a portion of them. Among just under 60,000 clones listed, about 73% were seen once. The sequencing used CD4+ T cells from PBMCs cultured with HCoV-OC43 spike peptides, collected after COVID-19 vaccination. The subset was: HCoV-OC43 spike overlapping peptide pool stimulation. The receptors were gathered from a human donor who received a COVID-19 vaccine.

The V gene is TRBV7-7, the J gene TRBJ2-1, with 12 bases identical to TRBD1. Losses at the gene ends were 3 bases for V and 2 bases for J; bases not matched to a gene: 2. Germline V gene data show CDR1 as SSHAT and CDR2 as FNYEAQ (reference sequence). The CDR3 contains 16 residues. The CDR3: CASSFGTGGAYNEQFF. CDR3 in DNA: TGTGCCAGCAGCTTTGGGACAGGGGGCGCCTACAATGAGCAGTTCTTC.

This clone has a single count. CDR3 in amino acids: CASGLGAGAIQETQYF. As DNA, the CDR3 is TGTGCCAGCGGGCTTGGGGCGGGGGCAATCCAAGAGACCCAGTACTTC. This sequence joins TRBV9 and TRBJ2-5, with a possible D match to TRBD2 (7 bases). Germline V gene lookup returns CDR1 SGDLS and CDR2 YYNGEE. The CDR3 consists of 16 residues. V shed 7 bases and J shed 1 base, with 20 bases lying between them. The variable domain in full, with the rest retrieved from reference TRBV9 and TRBJ2-5, is DSGVTQTPKHLITATGQRVTLRCSPRSGDLSVYWYQQSLDQGLQFLIQYYNGEERAKGNILERFSAQQFPDLHSELNLSSLELGDSALYFCASGLGAGAIQETQYFGPGTRLLVL.

The rearrangement joins TRBV3-1 (or the pseudogene TRBV3-2) to TRBJ2-7; the D is unclear. Germline loops: CDR1 LGHDT, CDR2 YNNKEL (reference sequence). Trimming removed 1 base at V and 4 bases at J, with 8 bases between. CDR3 length equals 13 residues. Written as DNA, the CDR3 is TGTGCCAGCAGCCAAGGGGTCGGGTACGAGCAGTACGTC. Amino acid sequence: CASSQGVGYEQYV.

V and J are TRBV7-3 and TRBJ2-3; TRBD1 is a possible D gene (5 bases). This CDR3 is 16 amino acids long. Trimming left V 5 bases short and J 0 bases short, with 15 bases between. Looked up from germline, CDR1 is SGHTA and CDR2 is FQGTGA. The CDR3 DNA sequence: TGTGCCAGCAGCCAATCACAGGTTCCTAGCACAGATACGCAGTATTTT. It codes for CASSQSQVPSTDTQYF. The whole variable domain, remainder taken from reference TRBV7-3 and TRBJ2-3, is GAGVSQTPSNKVTEKGKYVELRCDPISGHTALYWYRQSLGQGPEFLIYFQGTGAADDSGLPNDRFFAVRPEGSVSTLKIQRTERGDSAVYLCASSQSQVPSTDTQYFGPGTRLTVL.

The J gene is TRBJ2-7, the V gene TRBV6-2 or TRBV6-3, with a weak D call TRBD2 (7 bases). The germline V and J ends were trimmed by 0 bases and 3 bases, with 15 bases remaining between them. Germline V lookup: CDR1 MNHEY, CDR2 SVGEGT. The CDR3 is 16 amino acids. CDR3: CASSYSLRGALYEQYV. CDR3 sequence (DNA): TGTGCCAGCAGTTACTCTTTACGGGGGGCCCTCTACGAGCAGTACGTC.

This clone occurred a few times. The J gene is TRBJ2-1, the V gene TRBV5-4; TRBD2 aligns across 9 bases. The CDR3 runs to 15 residues. Germline V gives CDR1 SGHNT, CDR2 YYREEE (reference sequence). The V gene end was trimmed by 1 base and the J gene end by 9 bases; junction bases not matched to a gene: 8. The CDR3 sequence: CASSLWGLAYGEQFF. CDR3 sequence (DNA): TGTGCCAGCAGCTTGTGGGGACTAGCATATGGTGAGCAGTTCTTC.

This clone turned up a few times. The rearrangement links TRBV3-1 (or the pseudogene TRBV3-2) to TRBJ2-1; 11 bases match TRBD1. Germline loops: CDR1 LGHDT, CDR2 YNNKEL (reference sequence). The trim removed 4 bases at V and 7 bases at J, leaving 9 bases unmatched. The CDR3 covers 16 residues. DNA of the CDR3: TGTGCCAGCAGCCGAAGCGGGACAGGGGGACGAAATGAGCAGTTCTTC. This encodes CASSRSGTGGRNEQFF.

The chain is built from TRBV24-1 and TRBJ2-4; D unresolved. This CDR3 region has 13 residues. CDR1 is KGHDR, CDR2 SFDVKD, per germline. Trimming left V 2 bases short and J 6 bases short, with 7 bases between. The CDR3 here is CATSDSAGNIQYF. DNA of the CDR3: TGTGCCACCAGTGATTCGGCCGGAAACATTCAGTACTTC.

This chain uses TRBV19 with TRBJ1-5, with TRBD1 matching 10 bases. CDR1 is LNHDA and CDR2 is SQIVND in the germline V gene (reference sequence). The V and J ends lost 11 bases and 5 bases, in that order; junction bases with no gene match: 6. The CDR3 has 13 residues. CDR3 amino acids: CAAAGTGDQPQHF. The CDR3 nucleotides are TGTGCCGCAGCCGGGACAGGGGATCAGCCCCAGCATTTT.

The chain has TRBV4-1 and TRBJ1-4; 7 bases are shared with TRBD1. CDR3 length: 16 amino acids. V lost 1 base, J lost 8 bases, and 10 bases stayed unmatched. Germline V CDR1 and CDR2: MGHRA, YSYEKL. Here the CDR3 DNA reads TGCGCCAGCAGCCAAGCAAGGACAGGTGAGAGGGAAAAACTGTTTTTT. It specifies CASSQARTGEREKLFF.

The rearrangement joins TRBV19 to TRBJ2-2; D gene ambiguous. Trimming pared 5 bases from V and 7 bases from J, leaving 11 bases between. CDR1 is LNHDA, CDR2 SQIVND, per germline (reference sequence). The CDR3 has 13 residues. CDR3 in DNA: TGTGCCAGTAGTCAGCAGGCAATCGGGGAGCTGTTTTTT. The encoded protein is CASSQQAIGELFF.

The table lists this clone with a count of one. The rearrangement uses TRBV12-5 and TRBJ1-6; D might be TRBD1 (6 bases). Germline lookup yields CDR1 LGHNT and CDR2 FRNRAP. The CDR3 is 14 amino acids. The germline V and J ends were trimmed by 6 bases and 14 bases, with 20 bases remaining between them. The CDR3, as DNA: TGTGCTAGTGGCGCAGACGGGGGCTCTTCGTCCCTCCACTTT. Its translation: CASGADGGSSSLHF.

The chain has TRBV6-5 and TRBJ1-1; maybe TRBD1 (6 bases). The length of the CDR3 is 14 residues. The V and J ends lost 7 bases and 4 bases respectively, with 16 bases between them. The germline V gene has CDR1 MNHEY and CDR2 SVGAGI. The CDR3 spells CASIGGWGVTEAFF. As DNA, the CDR3 is TGTGCCAGCATAGGGGGATGGGGAGTCACTGAAGCTTTCTTT.

This chain joins TRBV15 and TRBJ1-5; TRBD1 is a possible D gene (6 bases). The V end was cut by 0 bases, the J end by 10 bases, with 13 bases between. The CDR3 spans 14 residues. The germline gives CDR1 LNHNV, CDR2 YYDKDF (reference sequence). The CDR3 reads CATSRDGGEGPQHF. CDR3 nucleotides: TGTGCCACCAGCAGAGATGGGGGCGAGGGTCCCCAGCATTTT.

V usage is TRBV3-1 (or the pseudogene TRBV3-2) and J usage is TRBJ1-5, with D hard to call. Germline loops: CDR1 LGHDT, CDR2 YNNKEL (reference sequence). The CDR3 length is 15 residues. V was pared by 1 base and J by 3 bases, with 10 bases between. The CDR3 nucleotides are TGTGCCAGCAGCCAAGCTTTGCAGTCCAATCAGCCCCAGCATTTT. Protein product: CASSQALQSNQPQHF.

J is TRBJ2-5 and V is TRBV7-2; 8 bases fit TRBD2. V lost 1 base and J lost 4; bases outside the gene matches: 2. CDR3 length: 14 residues. Looked up from germline, CDR1 is SGHTA and CDR2 is FQGNSA. The CDR3 DNA sequence: TGTGCCAGCAGCTTAGGGACTAGCATAGAGACCCAGTACTTC. Translation: CASSLGTSIETQYF.

J is TRBJ2-1 and V is TRBV6-5, with 10 nucleotides matching TRBD1. The CDR3 spans 13 residues. The germline V gene has CDR1 MNHEY and CDR2 SVGAGI. The trim removed 7 bases at V and 15 bases at J, leaving 12 bases unmatched. In nucleotides, the CDR3 is TGTGCCAGCACCCCCGGGACAGGGGATAATCCGTTCTTC. It specifies CASTPGTGDNPFF.

V is TRBV3-1 (or the pseudogene TRBV3-2) and J is TRBJ2-2; D is undetermined. Trimming took off 0 bases at V and 0 bases at J, with 11 bases between the two ends. The length of the CDR3 is 17 residues. Germline assignment: CDR1 LGHDT and CDR2 YNNKEL (reference sequence). The CDR3 DNA follows: TGTGCCAGCAGCCAAGACGCCCGGACCCCGAACACCGGGGAGCTGTTTTTT. The encoded protein is CASSQDARTPNTGELFF.

V and J are TRBV2 and TRBJ2-5; D is perhaps TRBD2 (5 bases). The germline gives CDR1 SNHLY, CDR2 FYNNEI. Trimming cost V 7 bases and J 7 bases, with 16 bases left between them. The CDR3 spans 13 residues. CDR3 coding DNA: TGTGCCAGCATGGCTAGCTTTCTTGGGACCCAGTACTTC. Amino acid sequence: CASMASFLGTQYF.

This chain connects TRBV5-1 to TRBJ1-4; D is uncertain. Trimming removed 0 bases from V and 8 bases from J, with 5 bases in between. Germline loops: CDR1 SGHRS, CDR2 YFSETQ. The CDR3 runs to 12 residues. DNA for the CDR3: TGCGCCAGCAGCTTGGCCGGCGAAAAACTGTTTTTT. This encodes CASSLAGEKLFF.

This rearrangement joins TRBV5-1 to TRBJ1-1; D might be TRBD1 (5 bases). The V gene lost 2 bases and the J gene lost 7 bases, with 12 bases spanning the gap. The CDR3 extends over 13 amino acids. Germline CDR1 is SGHRS and CDR2 is YFSETQ. DNA for the CDR3: TGCGCCAGCAGCTTTGGGGGACCCGGTGAAGCTTTCTTT. Its protein is CASSFGGPGEAFF.

V is TRBV7-9 and J is TRBJ2-4; D not resolved. The V gene lost 8 bases and the J gene lost 5 bases, with 19 bases spanning the gap. The CDR3 extends over 15 amino acids. CDR1 and CDR2 (germline): SEHNR, FQNEAQ (reference sequence). The CDR3 spells CASSEATASENIQYF. The CDR3, as DNA: TGTGCCAGCTCCGAGGCCACGGCATCGGAAAACATTCAGTACTTC.

The chain is built from TRBV14 and TRBJ2-5, with 7 positions matching TRBD1. Trimming removed 4 bases from V and 5 bases from J; junction bases left unmatched: 13. The CDR3 is 16 residues long. In germline, CDR1 is SGHDN, CDR2 FVKESK. The CDR3 loop is CASSPDRSSSLETQYF. CDR3 bases: TGTGCCAGCAGCCCGGACAGGTCTTCGTCTTTGGAGACCCAGTACTTC.

This sequence joins TRBV3-1 (or the pseudogene TRBV3-2) and TRBJ2-5, with D possibly being TRBD1 (7 bases). This CDR3 is 14 amino acids long. Between the trimmed V and J ends, which lost 7 bases and 1 base, there was a span of 13 bases. Germline V CDR1 and CDR2: LGHDT, YNNKEL (reference sequence). The CDR3 loop is CASTRGVSQETQYF. The CDR3 DNA follows: TGTGCCAGCACCAGGGGGGTGAGCCAAGAGACCCAGTACTTC.

This chain links TRBV11-2 with TRBJ1-1; D gene uncertain. Trimming removed 2 bases from V and 3 bases from J, with 7 bases in between. Germline CDR1 and CDR2: SGHAT and FQNNGV. The CDR3 is made up of 13 amino acids. The DNA of the CDR3 is TGTGCCAGCAGCTTATTTGCGTACACTGAAGCTTTCTTT. Protein sequence: CASSLFAYTEAFF. Together with reference TRBV11-2 and TRBJ1-1, the CDR3 gives the full variable domain: EAGVAQSPRYKIIEKRQSVAFWCNPISGHATLYWYQQILGQGPKLLIQFQNNGVVDDSQLPKDRFSAERLKGVDSTLKIQPAKLEDSAVYLCASSLFAYTEAFFGQGTRLTVV.

The rearrangement links TRBV15 to TRBJ1-2, with D uncertain. Deletions cut 4 bases from V and 5 bases from J, with 11 bases between. The germline gives CDR1 LNHNV, CDR2 YYDKDF (reference sequence). CDR3 length: 13 amino acids. CDR3 loop: CATSNFGVYGYTF. DNA for the CDR3: TGTGCCACCAGCAACTTTGGGGTTTATGGCTACACCTTC.

The CDR3 is CASSYGEGGETQYF. The CDR3 region has the DNA TGTGCCAGCAGTTACGGGGAGGGGGGCGAGACCCAGTACTTC. The chain uses TRBV6-5 and TRBJ2-5; weak D call: TRBD2 (7 bases). Germline assignment: CDR1 MNHEY and CDR2 SVGAGI. With 2 bases removed from V and 5 bases from J, the gap between germline ends came to 12 bases. The CDR3 consists of 14 residues.

In this sample, this clone turned up once. The CDR3 reads CASSKEKVAGQENIQYF. CDR3 sequence (DNA): TGTGCCAGCAGCAAAGAAAAGGTGGCAGGACAAGAAAACATTCAGTACTTC. The rearrangement links TRBV21-1 to TRBJ2-4; the table names TRBD1, a call not compared with the DNA. TRBV21-1 is recorded as a pseudogene. The CDR3 contains 17 residues.

The V call is TRBV9, the J call TRBJ1-1, with 10 bases aligning to TRBD1. The CDR3 spans 17 residues. After removal of 6 bases from V and 0 bases from J, the junction contained 11 bases not matched to a gene. Germline V CDR1 and CDR2: SGDLS, YYNGEE. Here the CDR3 DNA reads TGTGCCAGCACCCCTAGACAGGGGGCATTGGTGAACACTGAAGCTTTCTTT. It yields the protein CASTPRQGALVNTEAFF.

The genes are TRBV10-2 and TRBJ2-5; perhaps TRBD2 as D (5 bases). V was cut by 3 bases and J by 5 bases, with 7 bases left in between. There are 12 residues in the CDR3. The germline V gene encodes CDR1 WSHSY and CDR2 SAAADI. The CDR3, as DNA: TGCGCCAGCAGTGAAGGCGGGGAGACCCAGTACTTC. Protein product: CASSEGGETQYF.

The genes are TRBV4-2 and TRBJ2-5; D may be TRBD1 or TRBD2 (6 bases each). The germline CDR1 and CDR2 sequences are LGHNA and YNFKEQ. CDR3 length: 14 amino acids. Trimming pared 2 bases from V and 10 bases from J, leaving 17 bases between. The CDR3 spells CASSQKGEARGQYF. In nucleotides, the CDR3 is TGTGCCAGCAGCCAAAAGGGGGAGGCTCGGGGCCAGTACTTC.